The rows below give T cell receptor beta chains drawn from one sample of a study of T cell responses to AZD1222 COVID-19 vaccine. Only in-frame clones appear in the TCRdb table, and some are missing; sequencing was by immunoSEQ multiplex PCR. Seen here are around 65,000 clones, over 75% observed once, and the top ten hold 20% to 30%. The input for sequencing was peripheral blood, taken 28 days after the second AZD1222 dose. These receptors were collected from an adult who received the AZD1222 COVID-19 vaccine. Both conserved end residues are part of each CDR3. D genes are given only for firm matches. Only part of the rows carry a size: once, few, many, or a class if the clone is expanded.

v_gene: TRBV5-4; d_gene: TRBD2; j_gene: TRBJ2-1; abundance: .; CDR3nt: TGTGCCAGCAGTTTTGGGACTAGCGGGAGGGCCAGGGATGAGCAGTTCTTC; CDR3aa: CASSFGTSGRARDEQFF
v_gene: TRBV19; d_gene: .; j_gene: TRBJ1-5; abundance: .; CDR3nt: TGTGCCAGTGAAGGAGCTAGCAATCAGCCCCAGCATTTT; CDR3aa: CASEGASNQPQHF
v_gene: TRBV27; d_gene: .; j_gene: TRBJ1-1; abundance: once; CDR3nt: TGTGCCAGCAAACTGGCCGCGAACACTGAAGCTTTCTTT; CDR3aa: CASKLAANTEAFF
v_gene: TRBV5-5; d_gene: TRBD1; j_gene: TRBJ2-5; abundance: .; CDR3nt: TGTGCCAGCAGCCCGACAGGGGGCAGAGAGACCCAGTACTTC; CDR3aa: CASSPTGGRETQYF
v_gene: TRBV2; d_gene: TRBD2; j_gene: TRBJ2-7; abundance: .; CDR3nt: TGTGCCAGCAGCGAAGGACTAGCCCCCTACGAGCAGTACTTC; CDR3aa: CASSEGLAPYEQYF
v_gene: TRBV6-5; d_gene: .; j_gene: TRBJ2-1; abundance: .; CDR3nt: TGTGCCCTCGGACGGGGAAACAATGAGCAGTTCTTC; CDR3aa: CALGRGNNEQFF
v_gene: TRBV30; d_gene: .; j_gene: TRBJ1-2; abundance: .; CDR3nt: TGTGCCTGGAGTGGAGGGATAAACGTACAGGCCTACACCTTC; CDR3aa: CAWSGGINVQAYTF
v_gene: TRBV5-1; d_gene: .; j_gene: TRBJ2-3; abundance: .; CDR3nt: TGCGCCAGCAGTTTTCGAGGTTCCGGCAGCGGGGATACGCAGTATTTT; CDR3aa: CASSFRGSGSGDTQYF
v_gene: TRBV4-2; d_gene: .; j_gene: TRBJ1-2; abundance: .; CDR3nt: TGTGCCAGCAGCCAAGATTTCTCACTAGGGGGGTATGGCTACACCTTC; CDR3aa: CASSQDFSLGGYGYTF
v_gene: TRBV19; d_gene: .; j_gene: TRBJ2-2; abundance: once; CDR3nt: TGTGCCAGTAGTATCGGCGGGCTCATTACCGGGGAGCTGTTTTTT; CDR3aa: CASSIGGLITGELFF
v_gene: TRBV6-5; d_gene: .; j_gene: TRBJ2-1; abundance: .; CDR3nt: TGTGCCAGCAGGGCTAGCGTCAGTGAGCAGTTCTTC; CDR3aa: CASRASVSEQFF
v_gene: TRBV6-5; d_gene: .; j_gene: TRBJ2-7; abundance: few; CDR3nt: TGTGCCAGCAAGAGACAGGCTACCTACGAGCAGTACTTC; CDR3aa: CASKRQATYEQYF
v_gene: TRBV10-3; d_gene: .; j_gene: TRBJ2-3; abundance: .; CDR3nt: TGTGCCGTCTACGCTGAAGCGGTCGATGGGGATACGCAGTATTTT; CDR3aa: CAVYAEAVDGDTQYF
v_gene: TRBV11-3; d_gene: TRBD2; j_gene: TRBJ2-1; abundance: .; CDR3nt: TGTGCCAGCAGCTCGTCGGGGGGAGCGGGAGGAGACAATGAGCAGTTCTTC; CDR3aa: CASSSSGGAGGDNEQFF
v_gene: TRBV19; d_gene: .; j_gene: TRBJ2-2; abundance: .; CDR3nt: TGTGCCAGTAGTATATCCGGTGGGGGGGCTACGAACACCGGGGAGCTGTTTTTT; CDR3aa: CASSISGGGATNTGELFF